Many counts were recorded for the clone carrying this TCR beta chain. Its matching antigen is unknown. This specimen comes from a study of blood T cells in healthy people across ages. On the study more broadly: When template switching was applied, about one barcoded beta molecule was captured per two T cells. Study-wide results and caveats: Age brought a roughly linear fall in TCR beta diversity measured per million T cells. Possibly, changes in expanded clonotypes were confounded because donor CMV status was unknown.

PCR was performed a second time for about 7 to 11 cycles using a sample-barcoded 5' primer and a J-beta primer mix. TCRdb passed the 5' RACE reads through MiXCR, listing each CDR3 protein once. The repertoire consists of some 1.7 million distinct CDR3 sequences, with over 25% occurring once and the leading ten covering 7.7%. V shed 1 base, J shed 2 bases, and the junction held 5 bases outside the gene matches. Germline-derived CDR1 and CDR2 are SGHRS and YFSETQ. The CDR3 runs 15 residues. Extractions gave at least 5 micrograms of total RNA per sample. J is TRBJ2-5 and V is TRBV5-1; TRBD1 aligns across 7 bases. The sample comprised blood. This receptor was identified in a woman aged 25 to 39 in good health. CDR3 bases: TGCGCCAGCAGCTTGATGGGACAGCAACAAGAGACCCAGTACTTC. Amino acid sequence: CASSLMGQQQETQYF.